The entry that follows covers one T cell receptor (beta chain) sequence. The antigen is undetermined. The CDR3 spans 12 residues. Germline loops: CDR1 LNHDA, CDR2 SQIVND (reference sequence). Trimming took off 7 bases at V and 6 bases at J, with 10 bases between the two ends. This sample is drawn from a study of T cell responses to AZD1222 COVID-19 vaccine. Study observations and caveats: Clonal diversity may have been underestimated, and the donors were mostly white British, with more females than males. Researchers took repertoire samples only after the peak T cell response had come.

The table came from immunoSEQ multiplex PCR; TCRdb's copy has only in-frame clones and leaves some out. The table records 120,000 to 150,000 clones, just over 90% of them present only once. Sample: peripheral blood, taken on day 0 of AZD1222 vaccination. The sequence was obtained from an adult in good health. The chain combines TRBV19 with TRBJ1-5; D gene unclear. CDR3 loop: CASNTEGQPQHF. Written as DNA, the CDR3 is TGTGCCAGTAACACGGAGGGTCAGCCCCAGCATTTT.